The T cell receptor beta chain under discussion was sequenced for a study of shared clonotypes between healthy human individuals. V was clipped by 3 bases and J by 4 bases, with 9 bases between them. Germline CDR1 reads MDHEN; CDR2 reads SYDVKM. The CDR3 is 13 residues long. The input for sorted-subset replicate PCRs was approximately 200 ng DNA, approximately 30,000 T cell genomes. Libraries were prepared by immunoSEQ multiplex PCR; TCRdb keeps only in-frame clonotypes and omits some of them. The table shows 2.5 million or so clones, with around 90% occurring only once. The chain couples TRBV28 to TRBJ1-1, with D unclear. The sample consisted of naive CD4+ T cells sorted from blood. Subset given: CD45RA+ positively selected. The TCR comes from a man younger than 30 in good health. This CDR3 is CASSFLSGTEAFF. CDR3 in DNA: TGTGCCAGCAGTTTCTTGAGCGGCACTGAAGCTTTCTTT.